This TCR beta chain was retrieved from a study of OX40 agonist ivuxolimab in advanced cancers. The assay was immunoSEQ multiplex PCR, and TCRdb's table has in-frame clones only and misses some. The table records about 84,000 clones, approximately 92% of them present only once. Unmatched junction bases numbered 4, after V lost 0 bases and J lost 3 bases. Germline lookup yields CDR1 KGHSH and CDR2 LQKENI. The CDR3 length is 16 residues. This sequence was found in an adult with an advanced solid tumor such as melanoma, head and neck, liver or kidney cancer. This chain joins TRBV18 and TRBJ2-2, with 7 positions matching TRBD1. This sample comprised CD4+ or CD8+ T cells sorted from blood, obtained in a trial of the OX40 agonist ivuxolimab. CDR3: CASSPPGQLDTGELFF. The CDR3 nucleotides are TGTGCCAGCTCACCACCGGGACAGTTAGACACCGGGGAGCTGTTTTTT.